This passage covers 20 T cell receptor beta chains from one sample sequenced in a study of identical twins. One entry per CDR3 protein results from TCRdb running MiXCR on the 5' RACE reads. Of approximately 680,000 distinct CDR3 sequences listed, around 7.5% are singletons. This same sample was also taken into another study, of yellow fever vaccine responses in identical twins.

The sample comprised PBMCs. Receptors were obtained from a woman between 18 and 29 years old in good health.

The sample holds a few counts of this clonotype. CDR3: CASSSNFSRGPHEQYF. For the CDR3, the DNA is TGTGCCAGCAGCTCCAATTTCTCGCGGGGCCCCCACGAGCAGTACTTC. The chain recombines TRBV11-3 with TRBJ2-7; D is possibly TRBD2 (6 bases). The CDR3 loop spans 16 amino acids. Germline values: CDR1 SGHNT, CDR2 YENEEA. V was cut by 4 bases and J by 5 bases, with 21 bases left in between.

This clonotype has at least ten counts. The gene calls are TRBV6-5 and TRBJ1-5; no reliable D call. CDR1 is MNHEY, CDR2 SVGAGI, per germline. This CDR3 is 17 amino acids long. V was trimmed by 0 bases and J by 0 bases, leaving 12 bases between them. The CDR3 reads CASSYSPDGYSNQPQHF. CDR3 in DNA: TGTGCCAGCAGTTACTCTCCCGATGGCTATAGCAATCAGCCCCAGCATTTT.

V is TRBV6-5 and J is TRBJ2-1, with D possibly being TRBD1 (5 bases). Trimming left V 4 bases short and J 9 bases short, with 10 bases between. The germline CDR1 and CDR2 sequences are MNHEY and SVGAGI. The CDR3 runs 12 residues. CDR3 coding DNA: TGTGCCAGCAGTTGGCAGGGCAGTGAGCAGTTCTTC. This sequence encodes CASSWQGSEQFF.

At least ten counts were recorded for this clonotype. CDR3 loop: CASSLGPYEARRESNEQFF. The CDR3 DNA follows: TGTGCCAGCAGCTTAGGGCCTTACGAAGCTCGGAGGGAGAGTAATGAGCAGTTCTTC. The chain links TRBV11-1 to TRBJ2-1, with D possibly being TRBD2 (6 bases). The germline V gene encodes CDR1 SGHAT and CDR2 FQDESV (reference sequence). The CDR3 has 19 amino acids. The V and J ends lost 1 base and 7 bases respectively, with 26 bases between them.

The V gene is TRBV15, the J gene TRBJ1-1, with D perhaps TRBD1 (5 bases). In germline, CDR1 is LNHNV, CDR2 YYDKDF (reference sequence). Trimming took 2 bases from V and 1 from J, leaving 8 bases between them. This CDR3 region has 14 residues. The CDR3 loop reads CATSRQGTNTEAFF. The CDR3 nucleotides are TGTGCCACCAGCAGACAGGGTACGAACACTGAAGCTTTCTTT. Full variable domain (outside the CDR3, taken from reference TRBV15 and TRBJ1-1): DAMVIQNPRYQVTQFGKPVTLSCSQTLNHNVMYWYQQKSSQAPKLLFHYYDKDFNNEADTPDNFQSRRPNTSFCFLDIRSPGLGDTAMYLCATSRQGTNTEAFFGQGTRLTVV.

This chain joins TRBV20-1 and TRBJ2-1; D perhaps matches TRBD1 (5 bases). The CDR3 spans 14 residues. CDR1 and CDR2 (germline): DFQATT, SNEGSKA (reference sequence). Trimming cost V 3 bases and J 5 bases, with 14 bases left between them. The CDR3 region has the DNA TGCAGTGCTAGGGGGCAGGGAATAGACAATGAGCAGTTCTTC. Amino acid sequence: CSARGQGIDNEQFF.

The CDR3 protein is CASRGVYGYTF. CDR3 nucleotide sequence: TGCGCCAGCCGCGGGGTCTATGGCTACACCTTC. The gene calls are TRBV5-1 and TRBJ1-2, with D uncertain. This CDR3 is built from 11 residues. Germline V gene sequence: CDR1 SGHRS, CDR2 YFSETQ. V gave up 7 bases and J gave up 4 bases, with 8 bases separating them.

This clonotype was counted ten times or more. The gene calls are TRBV5-1 and TRBJ2-7, with D unresolved. The V end was cut by 4 bases, the J end by 4 bases, with 12 bases between. The CDR3 extends over 13 amino acids. Germline values: CDR1 SGHRS, CDR2 YFSETQ. The CDR3 DNA is TGCGCCAGCAGCCCGGGCGGAGTTTACGAGCAGTACTTC. It yields the protein CASSPGGVYEQYF.

The table lists this clonotype with many counts. CDR3 nucleotides: TGCAGTGCTAGAGATTGGAAACAGGGCCCCTACAATGAGCAGTTCTTC. Its translation: CSARDWKQGPYNEQFF. The chain has TRBV20-1 and TRBJ2-1; weak D call: TRBD1 (6 bases). Germline values: CDR1 DFQATT, CDR2 SNEGSKA (reference sequence). Trimming removed 0 bases from V and 2 bases from J, with 14 bases in between. The length of the CDR3 is 16 residues.

Ten or more counts support this clonotype. The CDR3 nucleotides are TGTGCCAGCAGCTCCCTCCAGGCGTATGGCTACACCTTC. Translating gives CASSSLQAYGYTF. J is TRBJ1-2 and V is TRBV7-8; no clear D. V lost 4 bases to trimming and J lost 5 bases, with 11 bases between them. The CDR3 has 13 residues. The germline gives CDR1 SGHVS, CDR2 FQNEAQ. The full variable domain, in which reference TRBV7-8 and TRBJ1-2 provide the parts outside the CDR3, is GAGVSQSPRYKVAKRGQDVALRCDPISGHVSLFWYQQALGQGPEFLTYFQNEAQLDKSGLPSDRFFAERPEGSVSTLKIQRTQQEDSAVYLCASSSLQAYGYTFGSGTRLTVV.

This clonotype was seen a handful of times. The V and J genes are TRBV27 and TRBJ1-1; 7 positions agree with TRBD1. The CDR3 covers 16 residues. V lost 2 bases and J lost 4; bases outside the gene matches: 10. Looked up from germline, CDR1 is MNHEY and CDR2 is SMNVEV (reference sequence). CDR3 in amino acids: CASSLSEGAGGTEAFF. In DNA, the CDR3 is TGTGCCAGCAGTTTAAGTGAGGGGGCTGGGGGCACTGAAGCTTTCTTT.

CDR3 nucleotide sequence: TGCAGTGCTAGTACCAGGGGGCTCTCCTACGAGCAGTACGTC. As protein: CSASTRGLSYEQYV. The chain recombines TRBV20-1 with TRBJ2-7; TRBD1 agrees at 8 bases. Germline values: CDR1 DFQATT, CDR2 SNEGSKA (reference sequence). There are 14 residues in the CDR3. The trim removed 3 bases at V and 0 bases at J, leaving 4 bases unmatched.

Many counts were recorded for this clonotype. V and J are TRBV5-1 and TRBJ2-3; possible D gene TRBD2, 6 bases. CDR1 is SGHRS, CDR2 YFSETQ, per germline. The CDR3 runs to 15 residues. Trimming left V 0 bases short and J 5 bases short, with 13 bases between. The CDR3 nucleotides read TGCGCCAGCAGCTTGGATTGGAGGGCCGGAGATACGCAGTATTTT. Its translation is CASSLDWRAGDTQYF.

This clonotype was picked up a small number of times. This chain connects TRBV10-3 to TRBJ2-6, with TRBD1 as a possible D gene (7 bases). This CDR3 region has 20 residues. V lost 3 bases and J 0 bases, leaving 21 bases between the germline ends. CDR1 is ENHRY and CDR2 is SYGVKD in the germline V gene. The CDR3 DNA reads as TGTGCCATCAGTGACGGGACTTCAGGGGGGTCTCTCTCTGGGGCCAACGTCCTGACTTTC. It specifies CAISDGTSGGSLSGANVLTF.

The V gene is TRBV6-1, the J gene TRBJ1-5, with D possibly TRBD1 on 5 matching bases. Germline CDR1 and CDR2: MNHNS and SASEGT. The CDR3 covers 16 residues. The V end was cut by 3 bases, the J end by 0 bases, with 12 bases between. The CDR3 DNA reads as TGTGCCAGCAGTGACCCGGCCGGGGGTAGCAATCAGCCCCAGCATTTT. Amino acid sequence: CASSDPAGGSNQPQHF.

This clonotype turned up a few times. The chain carries TRBV5-4 and TRBJ2-2; D gene ambiguous. CDR3 length: 13 residues. Germline V gene data show CDR1 as SGHNT and CDR2 as YYREEE (reference sequence). The V end was cut by 4 bases, the J end by 6 bases, with 10 bases between. In nucleotides, the CDR3 is TGTGCCAGCAGCGATTCGAAGGCCGGGGAGCTGTTTTTT. Protein: CASSDSKAGELFF.

This clonotype was counted between two and nine times. The rearrangement joins TRBV11-1 to TRBJ2-3; 10 nucleotides match TRBD2. V trimming: 5 bases; J trimming: 2 bases; junction bases outside the gene matches: 16. Germline loops: CDR1 SGHAT, CDR2 FQDESV (reference sequence). CDR3 length equals 19 residues. CDR3 bases: TGTGCCAGCAGCCCGGCCTGGGGCCTAGCGGGGGAGAACACAGATACGCAGTATTTT. Encoded protein: CASSPAWGLAGENTDTQYF.

The chain recombines TRBV10-1 with TRBJ1-6; D is undetermined. The CDR3 covers 12 residues. Trimming removed 6 bases from V and 12 bases from J, with 12 bases in between. Germline CDR1 is WNHNN and CDR2 is SYGVQD (reference sequence). CDR3 protein: CASSPGIGPLHF. For the CDR3, the DNA is TGCGCCAGCAGCCCCGGTATAGGACCCCTCCACTTT.

This clonotype appeared a few times. This chain links TRBV6-4 with TRBJ2-3; 7 positions agree with TRBD2. Germline CDR1 and CDR2: MRHNA and SNTAGT. CDR3 length equals 15 residues. Trimming removed 8 bases from V and 1 base from J; junction bases left unmatched: 9. This CDR3 reads CASGPVSGGTDTQYF. CDR3 nucleotides: TGTGCCAGCGGGCCCGTCAGCGGGGGCACAGATACGCAGTATTTT.

The chain employs TRBV10-2 and TRBJ2-4; D is unclear. The germline CDR1 and CDR2 sequences are WSHSY and SAAADI. V lost 0 bases and J 0 bases, leaving 12 bases between the germline ends. CDR3 length: 17 residues. CDR3 sequence (DNA): TGCGCCAGCAGTGAGTCGGTATTGTTACTAGCCAAAAACATTCAGTACTTC. The encoded protein is CASSESVLLLAKNIQYF.